This T cell receptor beta chain was identified in a study of post-analysis software for immune sequencing data. cDNA libraries for TCR beta contained unique molecular identifiers. TCRdb re-derived calls from the PCR reads in MiXCR, one entry per CDR3 protein. This sample has approximately 770,000 distinct CDR3 sequences; about 43% occur once, and the top ten carry 4.9%. General study results and limits: Controls showed lower frequencies than patients for roughly five TRBV segments, and TRBV5-6, TRBV5-1 and TRBV20-1 were among these.

The V gene's germline CDR1 is SGHTS and CDR2 YDEGEE. V lost 2 bases to trimming and J lost 4 bases; unmatched junction nucleotides: 8. This CDR3 region has 17 residues. With regard to this clonotype: Its antigen remains unidentified.

The gene calls are TRBV5-8 and TRBJ2-2; 10 bases are a match to TRBD2. The sequencing input was blood. This TCR was sampled from a girl aged 10-17 years with multiple sclerosis. CDR3 residues: CASSLSVLAGSTGELFF. Here the CDR3 DNA reads TGTGCCAGCAGCTTAAGCGTACTAGCGGGAAGCACCGGGGAGCTGTTTTTT.